This T cell receptor (beta chain) was sequenced for a study of OX40 agonist ivuxolimab in advanced cancers. About the study: Ivuxolimab, which patients received intravenously every 2 weeks, was dosed at 0.01 to 10 mg/kg. The dose-escalation cohort was about 87% male, with a mean age of approximately 61 years, ranging about 23 to 90.

CDR3 size: 13 residues. V was clipped by 1 base and J by 15 bases; unmatched bases: 9. The V gene's germline CDR1 is SQVTM and CDR2 ANQGSEA. This clone was observed once. What it binds is unknown. Exclusion of a patient followed from autoimmune disease history or systemic immunosuppression. The study's findings and limits: Dose levels from 0.1 to 3.0 mg/kg saw CD4+ and CD8+ blood T cells expand clonally by week 6.

Repertoires were generated with immunoSEQ multiplex PCR, while TCRdb's copy carries only in-frame clones and drops some. This table has around 55,000 clones, roughly 82% appearing once. The input for sequencing was CD4+ or CD8+ T cells sorted from blood, taken in a trial of the OX40 agonist ivuxolimab. This clonotype was sampled from an adult with an advanced solid tumor such as melanoma, head and neck, liver or kidney cancer. This chain links TRBV29-1 with TRBJ2-1; 10 bases are a match to TRBD2. CDR3 coding DNA: TGCAGCGTTGAAGTCGGTCTAGCGGGGGCGGGGTTCTTC. As protein: CSVEVGLAGAGFF.